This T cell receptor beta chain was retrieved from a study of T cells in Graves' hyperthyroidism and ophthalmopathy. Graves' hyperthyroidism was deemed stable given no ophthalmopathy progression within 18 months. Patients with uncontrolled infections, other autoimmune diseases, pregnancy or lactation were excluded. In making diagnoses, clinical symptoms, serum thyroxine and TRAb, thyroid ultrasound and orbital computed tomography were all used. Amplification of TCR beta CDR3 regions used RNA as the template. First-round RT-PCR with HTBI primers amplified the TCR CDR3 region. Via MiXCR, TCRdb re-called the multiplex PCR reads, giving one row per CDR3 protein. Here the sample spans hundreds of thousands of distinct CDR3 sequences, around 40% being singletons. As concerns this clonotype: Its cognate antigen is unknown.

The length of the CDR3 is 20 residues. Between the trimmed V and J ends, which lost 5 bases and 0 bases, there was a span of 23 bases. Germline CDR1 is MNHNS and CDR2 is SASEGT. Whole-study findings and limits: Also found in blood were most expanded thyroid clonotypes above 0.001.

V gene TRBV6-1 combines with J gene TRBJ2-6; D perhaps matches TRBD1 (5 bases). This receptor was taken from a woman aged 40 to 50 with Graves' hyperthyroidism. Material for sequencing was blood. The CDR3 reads CASSLGLGRQGLSGANVLTF. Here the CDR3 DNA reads TGTGCCAGCAGTTTAGGGTTAGGACGGCAGGGCCTCTCTGGGGCCAACGTCCTGACTTTC.